The T cell receptor beta chain under discussion was sequenced for a study of CD8+ T cells in alopecia areata. Study as a whole: Oral tofacitinib (5 to 10 mg twice daily) was administered to treated patients.

Reverse transcribed after extraction, RNA yielded cDNA as the sequencing template. Measured with immunoSEQ multiplex PCR; TCRdb has only the in-frame clones, and not every one. The data show about 130,000 clones, approximately 49% seen once. From alopecia areata patients, lesional scalp punch biopsies and peripheral blood were collected. CD4+ and CD8+ T cells were sorted from PBMCs. The sequence was collected from a human donor with alopecia areata. This sample comprised CD8+ T cells sorted from blood, obtained at week 0.

The CDR3 DNA is TGTGCCATCAGTGAGGGACGAAATCAGCCCCAGCATTTT. Amino acid sequence: CAISEGRNQPQHF. V and J are TRBV10-3 and TRBJ1-5; D is undetermined. CDR1 is ENHRY and CDR2 is SYGVKD in the germline V gene. The CDR3 is made up of 13 amino acids. Trimming stripped 2 bases from V and 4 bases from J, with 6 bases between.